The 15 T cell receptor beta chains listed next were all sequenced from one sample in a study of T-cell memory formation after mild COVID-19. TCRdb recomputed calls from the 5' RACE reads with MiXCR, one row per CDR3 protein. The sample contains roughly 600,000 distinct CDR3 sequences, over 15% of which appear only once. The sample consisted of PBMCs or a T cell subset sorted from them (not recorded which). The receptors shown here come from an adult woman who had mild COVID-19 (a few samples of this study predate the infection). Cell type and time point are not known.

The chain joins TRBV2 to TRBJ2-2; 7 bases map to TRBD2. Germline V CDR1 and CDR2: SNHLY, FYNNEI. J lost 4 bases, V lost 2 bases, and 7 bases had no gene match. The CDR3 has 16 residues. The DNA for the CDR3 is TGTGCCAGCAGTGAATCCGAACTAGCGAGCACCGGGGAGCTGTTTTTT. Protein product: CASSESELASTGELFF.

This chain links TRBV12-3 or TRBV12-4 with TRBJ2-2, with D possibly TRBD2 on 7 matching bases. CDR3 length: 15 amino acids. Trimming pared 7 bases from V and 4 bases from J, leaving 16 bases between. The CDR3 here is CASTKGGAGTGELFF. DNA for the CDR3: TGTGCCAGCACCAAAGGGGGGGCAGGCACCGGGGAGCTGTTTTTT.

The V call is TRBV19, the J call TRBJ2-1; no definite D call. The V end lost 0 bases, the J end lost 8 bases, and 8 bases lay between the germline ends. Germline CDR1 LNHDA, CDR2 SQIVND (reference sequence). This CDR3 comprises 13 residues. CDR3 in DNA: TGTGCCAGTAGTATAGATTATGGGGATGAGCAGTTCTTC. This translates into CASSIDYGDEQFF.

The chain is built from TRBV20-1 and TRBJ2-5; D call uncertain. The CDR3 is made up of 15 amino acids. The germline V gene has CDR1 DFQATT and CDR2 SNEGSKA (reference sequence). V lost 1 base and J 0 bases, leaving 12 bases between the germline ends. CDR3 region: CSARGTEDYQETQYF. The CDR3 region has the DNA TGCAGTGCTAGAGGTACAGAAGACTACCAAGAGACCCAGTACTTC.

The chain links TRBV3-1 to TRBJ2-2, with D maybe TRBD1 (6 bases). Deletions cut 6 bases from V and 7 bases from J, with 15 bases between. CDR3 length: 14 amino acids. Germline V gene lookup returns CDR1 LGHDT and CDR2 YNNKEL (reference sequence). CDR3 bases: TGTGCCAGCAGGGCTACAGGGTTCAGCGGGGAGCTGTTTTTT. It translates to CASRATGFSGELFF.

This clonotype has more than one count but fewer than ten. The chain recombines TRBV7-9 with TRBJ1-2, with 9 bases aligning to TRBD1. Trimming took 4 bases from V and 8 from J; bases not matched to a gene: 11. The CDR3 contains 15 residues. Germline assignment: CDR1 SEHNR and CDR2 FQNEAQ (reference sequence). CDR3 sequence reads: CASSSQTRTGAGYTF. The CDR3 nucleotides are TGTGCCAGCAGCTCCCAGACCAGGACAGGGGCCGGCTACACCTTC.

In nucleotides, the CDR3 is TGTGCCAGCAGCTCCCAGCGTCTCGGCAGGGTGTCGGAAGATACGCAGTATTTT. Translation: CASSSQRLGRVSEDTQYF. The gene calls are TRBV11-3 and TRBJ2-3, with D possibly being TRBD1 (5 bases). Germline V gene sequence: CDR1 SGHNT, CDR2 YENEEA. The length of the CDR3 is 18 residues. V lost 4 bases and J 5 bases, leaving 25 bases between the germline ends.

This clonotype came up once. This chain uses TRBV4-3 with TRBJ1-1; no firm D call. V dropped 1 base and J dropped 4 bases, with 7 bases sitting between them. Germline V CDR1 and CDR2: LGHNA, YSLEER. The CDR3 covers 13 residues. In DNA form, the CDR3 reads TGCGCCAGCAGCCAAGGGGTAATCACTGAAGCTTTCTTT. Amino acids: CASSQGVITEAFF.

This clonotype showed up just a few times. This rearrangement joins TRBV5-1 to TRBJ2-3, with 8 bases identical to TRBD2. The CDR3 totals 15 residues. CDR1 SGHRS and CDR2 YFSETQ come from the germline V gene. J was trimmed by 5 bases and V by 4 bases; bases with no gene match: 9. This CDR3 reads CASSAGTRNLDTQYF. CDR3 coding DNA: TGCGCCAGCAGCGCCGGGACTAGGAATTTAGATACGCAGTATTTT.

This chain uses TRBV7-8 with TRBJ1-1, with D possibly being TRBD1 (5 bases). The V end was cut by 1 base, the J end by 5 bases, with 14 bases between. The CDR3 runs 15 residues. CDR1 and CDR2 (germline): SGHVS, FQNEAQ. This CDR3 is CASSLGSGIGTEAFF. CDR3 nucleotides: TGTGCCAGCAGCTTAGGGTCAGGGATCGGAACTGAAGCTTTCTTT. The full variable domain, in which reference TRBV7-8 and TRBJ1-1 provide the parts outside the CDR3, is GAGVSQSPRYKVAKRGQDVALRCDPISGHVSLFWYQQALGQGPEFLTYFQNEAQLDKSGLPSDRFFAERPEGSVSTLKIQRTQQEDSAVYLCASSLGSGIGTEAFFGQGTRLTVV.

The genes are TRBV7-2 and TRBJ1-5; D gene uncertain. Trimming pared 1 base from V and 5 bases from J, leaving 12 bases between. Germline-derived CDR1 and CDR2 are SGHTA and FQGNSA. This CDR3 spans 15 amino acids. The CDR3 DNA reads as TGTGCCAGCAGCTTAGAGGCGGCCAGTTATCAGCCCCAGCATTTT. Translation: CASSLEAASYQPQHF.

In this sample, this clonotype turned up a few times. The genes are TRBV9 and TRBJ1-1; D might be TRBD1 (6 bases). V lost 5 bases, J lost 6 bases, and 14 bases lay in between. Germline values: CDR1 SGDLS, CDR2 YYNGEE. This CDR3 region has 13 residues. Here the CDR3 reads CASSLGGAAEAFF. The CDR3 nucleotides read TGTGCCAGCAGTTTAGGGGGGGCGGCTGAAGCTTTCTTT. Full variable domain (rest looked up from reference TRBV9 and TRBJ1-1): DSGVTQTPKHLITATGQRVTLRCSPRSGDLSVYWYQQSLDQGLQFLIQYYNGEERAKGNILERFSAQQFPDLHSELNLSSLELGDSALYFCASSLGGAAEAFFGQGTRLTVV.

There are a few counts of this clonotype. CDR3 sequence (DNA): TGCGCCAGCAGCAGGGGGGACAGTACTCATAATTCACCCCTCCACTTT. Its protein product is CASSRGDSTHNSPLHF. The chain recombines TRBV5-1 with TRBJ1-6; the match to TRBD1 covers 7 bases. The CDR3 length is 16 residues. J lost 5 bases, V lost 4 bases, and 9 bases had no gene match. CDR1 is SGHRS and CDR2 is YFSETQ in the germline V gene.

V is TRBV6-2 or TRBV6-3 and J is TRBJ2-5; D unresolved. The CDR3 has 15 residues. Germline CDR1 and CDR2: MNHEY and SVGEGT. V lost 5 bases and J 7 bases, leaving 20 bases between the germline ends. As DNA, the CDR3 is TGTGCCAGCAGTCCCCGCCCCTCGCCTAGTTGGACCCAGTACTTC. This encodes CASSPRPSPSWTQYF.

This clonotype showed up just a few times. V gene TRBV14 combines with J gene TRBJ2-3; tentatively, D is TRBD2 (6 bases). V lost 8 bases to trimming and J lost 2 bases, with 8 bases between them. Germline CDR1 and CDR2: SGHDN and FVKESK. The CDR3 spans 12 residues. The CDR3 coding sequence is TGTGCCAGCGGGAGGAACACAGATACGCAGTATTTT. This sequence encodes CASGRNTDTQYF.